Here is one T cell receptor beta chain with its context. Its binding antigen is unknown. Base qualities are not provided; no much larger clone lies one nucleotide away. CDR1 and CDR2 were assigned from the germline V gene as SGHTA and FQGTGA. CDR3 length: 15 amino acids, cysteine to phenylalanine. Kept here is only the CDR3 DNA, which spans 45 bases and is read in frame from base 1. At the junction V is shortened by 2 bases and J by 6 bases; bases outside the gene matches: 5. This sample stems from a study of OX40 agonist ivuxolimab in advanced cancers. Regarding the research as a whole: Ivuxolimab, which targeted the costimulatory receptor OX40 (CD134), was an agonistic, fully human IgG2 monoclonal antibody. The monotherapy dose-escalation portion (N ≈ 57 patients) of the phase I ivuxolimab trial is reported in the paper. Among the approximately 50 dose-escalation patients, around 19 had hepatocellular carcinoma, 15 melanoma, 9 renal cell carcinoma and 9 head and neck cancer. A male proportion of approximately 83% and a mean age of 60 years, ranging from about 20 to 80, were recorded for the dose-escalation cohort. The point of sequencing TCRbeta in the periphery was to test whether ivuxolimab changed TCR sequence diversity and drove clonal T-cell expansion. Intravenous ivuxolimab was administered to patients every 2 weeks at six dose levels: 0.01, 0.1, 0.3, 1.5, 3 and 10 mg/kg. Patients were allowed to have had prior anti-PD-1, anti-PD-L1 or anti-CTLA-4 therapy, and 30% to 50% of the dose-escalation patients had previously received checkpoint inhibitors. Partial responses were achieved by three dose-escalation patients, of whom one had hepatocellular carcinoma and two had cutaneous melanoma. Results and caveats for the whole study, not just this receptor: Antigen specificity was not determined for the clonally expanded peripheral T cells. Partial responders in the 0.1-3.0 mg/kg groups had among the lowest normalized peripheral clonal expansion, especially among CD8+ T cells. After ivuxolimab, expanded clones were on average more numerous among CD8+ T cells than among CD4+ T cells. Low levels of normalized T-cell clonal expansion were also seen in some nonresponding patients. At doses of 0.1 to 3.0 mg/kg, clonal expansion of both CD4+ and CD8+ T cells in blood was seen between baseline and week 6.

For sequencing of the TCRbeta CDR3 region, genomic DNA was extracted from the sorted cells. The immunoSEQ Assay was used for sequencing of TCRbeta CDR3 regions. As stored in TCRdb, this immuneACCESS dataset retains in-frame rearrangements with V and J assigned. A fraction of the clones does not appear; measured against another copy, unresolved V genes explain less than half of the discrepancy, and the remainder lacks a known reason. The sample table contains about 69,000 clones; only one count was recorded for about 90% of them. The ten largest clones take up roughly 2.5% of the sample. Patients with a history of autoimmune disease or receiving systemic immunosuppression were excluded from the trial. In every dose cohort, peripheral blood was drawn for TCR sequencing at baseline, cycle 4 day 1, and cycle 7 day 1. Samples were obtained from an open-label, multicenter, first-in-human phase I dose-escalation trial of ivuxolimab. Adults with locally advanced or metastatic melanoma, renal cell, hepatocellular, or head and neck squamous cell carcinoma were enrolled in the trial. Before TCR sequencing, CD4+ T cells and CD8+ T cells were sorted from peripheral blood as separate populations.

Sequencing used CD4+ or CD8+ T cells sorted from blood, obtained in a trial of the OX40 agonist ivuxolimab. The source of this sequence is an adult with an advanced solid tumor such as melanoma, head and neck, liver or kidney cancer. The chain is made from TRBV7-3 and TRBJ2-4; 9 bases in the middle match TRBD1. CDR3 reads: CASSLAGQGGNIQYF. The bases are TGTGCCAGCAGCTTAGCGGGACAGGGAGGAAACATTCAGTACTTC.